These 14 T cell receptor beta chains were all obtained from the same sample, sequenced in a study of pediatric ulcerative colitis. Sequencing was performed with immunoSEQ multiplex PCR; in TCRdb, only in-frame clones are kept and a portion is missing. The table shows approximately 4,300 clones, with more than 90% occurring only once. Source material: blood. The receptors stem from a boy aged 5-17 years who was a control in a study of pediatric ulcerative colitis.

V is TRBV4-1 and J is TRBJ1-1; the D gene is possibly TRBD1 (6 bases). Germline CDR1 MGHRA, CDR2 YSYEKL. The CDR3 extends over 15 amino acids. The V and J ends lost 0 bases and 10 bases respectively, with 18 bases between them. The CDR3 here is CASSQEEWAQGAAFF. In DNA form, the CDR3 reads TGCGCCAGCAGCCAAGAAGAGTGGGCACAGGGCGCAGCTTTCTTT.

This chain joins TRBV10-3 and TRBJ1-1, with 7 positions matching TRBD1. This CDR3 has 14 residues. Germline V CDR1 and CDR2: ENHRY, SYGVKD. Unmatched junction bases numbered 7, after V lost 8 bases and J lost 1 base. The CDR3 DNA follows: TGTGCCATCGGGGGGACAGCTCAGAACACTGAAGCTTTCTTT. Its protein product is CAIGGTAQNTEAFF.

The CDR3 loop is CAWSVSGPGNTIYF. As DNA, the CDR3 is TGTGCCTGGAGTGTAAGTGGACCTGGAAACACCATATATTTT. This chain connects TRBV30 to TRBJ1-3; D is ambiguous. V lost 0 bases, J lost 2 bases, and 8 bases lay in between. This CDR3 spans 14 amino acids. Germline-derived CDR1 and CDR2 are GTSNPN and SVGIG (reference sequence).

Written as DNA, the CDR3 is TGCGCCAGCAGCCTCCGGACAGGAGCCTACGAGCAGTACTTC. Translating it yields CASSLRTGAYEQYF. This chain joins TRBV4-1 and TRBJ2-7, with 7 bases identical to TRBD1. Germline V gene data show CDR1 as MGHRA and CDR2 as YSYEKL. The CDR3 contains 14 residues. V gave up 4 bases and J gave up 2 bases; unmatched junction bases: 5.

This rearrangement joins TRBV9 to TRBJ1-1; D remains unclear. V was clipped by 0 bases and J by 7 bases, with 10 bases between them. Germline CDR1 SGDLS, CDR2 YYNGEE. The CDR3 runs 13 residues. The CDR3 is CASSVGNINEAFF. The CDR3 DNA reads TGTGCCAGCAGCGTAGGGAACATTAATGAAGCTTTCTTT.

A few counts support this clone. The V call is TRBV19, the J call TRBJ1-5, with D unclear. The CDR3 contains 14 residues. The V and J ends lost 6 bases and 1 base respectively, with 10 bases between them. CDR1 and CDR2 from the germline V gene are LNHDA and SQIVND (reference sequence). The CDR3 here is CASSGEGSNQPQHF. The DNA for the CDR3 is TGTGCCAGTAGCGGGGAAGGGAGCAATCAGCCCCAGCATTTT.

This chain joins TRBV29-1 and TRBJ2-5, with TRBD1 as a possible D gene (6 bases). CDR1 and CDR2 (germline): SQVTM, ANQGSEA. This CDR3 region has 12 residues. The V end was cut by 6 bases, the J end by 5 bases, with 13 bases between. The CDR3 loop reads CSVQGLRETQYF. The CDR3 DNA sequence: TGCAGCGTCCAGGGGTTACGGGAGACCCAGTACTTC.

This clone appeared once. J is TRBJ2-2 and V is TRBV19; D unclear. CDR1 is LNHDA, CDR2 SQIVND, per germline (reference sequence). The ends were cut back, 2 bases at V and 5 bases at J, with 12 bases in the middle. The CDR3 has 15 residues. CDR3 nucleotides: TGTGCCAGTAGTATACGACGTCAGAGTACCGGGGAGCTGTTTTTT. It translates to CASSIRRQSTGELFF. Variable domain in full (rest from reference TRBV19 and TRBJ2-2): DGGITQSPKYLFRKEGQNVTLSCEQNLNHDAMYWYRQDPGQGLRLIYYSQIVNDFQKGDIAEGYSVSREKKESFPLTVTSAQKNPTAFYLCASSIRRQSTGELFFGEGSRLTVL.

This chain uses TRBV28 with TRBJ1-1, with TRBD1 identical over 9 bases. After removal of 9 bases from V and 7 bases from J, the junction contained 9 bases not matched to a gene. The germline gives CDR1 MDHEN, CDR2 SYDVKM. CDR3 length: 13 residues. DNA for the CDR3: TGTGCCAGTGAATTACAGGGGGCGGTTGAAGCTTTCTTT. As protein: CASELQGAVEAFF.

This chain connects TRBV30 to TRBJ2-5, with 8 bases that match TRBD2. The CDR3 has 12 amino acids. Unmatched junction bases numbered 3, after V lost 4 bases and J lost 5 bases. Germline V gene data show CDR1 as GTSNPN and CDR2 as SVGIG (reference sequence). DNA for the CDR3: TGTGCCTGGAACGCGGGAGGCGAGACCCAGTACTTC. Its translation is CAWNAGGETQYF. Variable domain in full (rest from reference TRBV30 and TRBJ2-5): SQTIHQWPATLVQPVGSPLSLECTVEGTSNPNLYWYRQAAGRGLQLLFYSVGIGQISSEVPQNLSASRPQDRQFILSSKKLLLSDSGFYLCAWNAGGETQYFGPGTRLLVL.

The V gene is TRBV27, the J gene TRBJ2-7; perhaps TRBD2 as D (6 bases). Germline values: CDR1 MNHEY, CDR2 SMNVEV (reference sequence). The CDR3 spans 14 residues. V was trimmed by 4 bases and J by 0 bases, leaving 10 bases between them. This CDR3 reads CASSSRTNSYEQYF. CDR3 coding DNA: TGTGCCAGCAGTTCCCGGACTAACTCCTACGAGCAGTACTTC.

J is TRBJ2-7 and V is TRBV2, with 13 bases fitting TRBD2. This CDR3 has 15 residues. Losses at the gene ends were 5 bases for V and 4 bases for J; bases not matched to a gene: 5. The germline CDR1 and CDR2 sequences are SNHLY and FYNNEI. The CDR3 spells CASSTGTSGIYEQYF. The CDR3, as DNA: TGTGCCAGCAGTACCGGGACTAGCGGGATATACGAGCAGTACTTC.

The V and J genes are TRBV10-3 and TRBJ1-5; D not certain. CDR1 is ENHRY and CDR2 is SYGVKD in the germline V gene. This CDR3 has 14 amino acids. V was shortened by 6 bases and J by 9 bases, with 18 bases between the two germline ends. CDR3 protein: CAISPVGQSWPQHF. The CDR3 DNA follows: TGTGCCATCAGCCCAGTCGGCCAATCGTGGCCCCAGCATTTT.

The gene calls are TRBV30 and TRBJ2-3; TRBD2 matches at 7 bases. CDR1 GTSNPN and CDR2 SVGIG come from the germline V gene (reference sequence). The length of the CDR3 is 16 residues. The J segment lost 8 bases and the V segment lost 1 base, leaving 15 bases of the junction unmatched. Written as DNA, the CDR3 is TGTGCCTGGAGTGCGGGATCCGGGACTACCCCTGGTACGCAGTATTTT. Translation: CAWSAGSGTTPGTQYF.